This TCR beta chain was identified in a study of shared clonotypes between healthy human individuals. Once extracted for a subset, genomic DNA was divided evenly among several immunoSEQ plates. Libraries were prepared by immunoSEQ multiplex PCR; TCRdb keeps only in-frame clonotypes and omits some of them. Here the sample spans about 2.4 million clones, over 85% being singletons. CDR1 is SGHNT, CDR2 YENEEA, per germline. This CDR3 spans 14 amino acids. The ends were cut back, 5 bases at V and 1 base at J, with 10 bases in the middle. The clonotype originates from a man aged 18-30 years in good health. Some clones in this sample may be carry-over from other donors' samples. The chain uses TRBV11-3 and TRBJ2-3, with D uncertain. Sequences were obtained from naive CD4+ T cells from PBMCs. The sample's subset: CD45RA+ positively selected. CDR3 DNA sequence: TGTGCCAGCAGCCCCCGGAAGGGCACAGATACGCAGTATTTT. This codes for CASSPRKGTDTQYF.